The 30 T cell receptor beta chains below were found in one sample sequenced in a study of CD8 T cells in ankylosing spondylitis. TCRdb reanalysed the 5' RACE reads using MiXCR and keeps one entry per CDR3 protein. The sample shows tens of thousands of distinct CDR3 sequences, 6.5% to 9.5% of them seen only once. Sequencing was performed on blood. The receptor source for this set is a male donor with ankylosing spondylitis or in good health (not recorded which).

This clonotype was found a few times. The rearrangement joins TRBV20-1 to TRBJ2-1; 8 nucleotides align to TRBD2. Germline loops: CDR1 DFQATT, CDR2 SNEGSKA (reference sequence). This CDR3 spans 15 amino acids. V trimming: 2 bases; J trimming: 1 base; junction bases outside the gene matches: 4. Written as DNA, the CDR3 is TGCAGTGCTAGACGTCCGGGAGGGTCCTACAATGAGCAGTTCTTC. Residues: CSARRPGGSYNEQFF.

This clonotype was seen only a few times. CDR3: CASRRTGAGLGGNTIYF. CDR3 coding DNA: TGTGCCAGCAGACGGACAGGGGCCGGGTTGGGCGGAAACACCATATATTTT. J is TRBJ1-3 and V is TRBV28, with 9 bases fitting TRBD1. CDR1 and CDR2 (germline): MDHEN, SYDVKM. V lost 6 bases, J lost 4 bases, and 13 bases stayed unmatched. CDR3 size: 17 residues.

This chain joins TRBV27 and TRBJ2-3; D call uncertain. This CDR3 region has 15 residues. V lost 6 bases and J 0 bases, leaving 13 bases between the germline ends. The germline gives CDR1 MNHEY, CDR2 SMNVEV (reference sequence). CDR3 protein: CASRATPISTDTQYF. Here the CDR3 DNA reads TGTGCCAGCAGGGCGACTCCGATTAGCACAGATACGCAGTATTTT.

In this sample, this clonotype turned up a few times. The chain employs TRBV6-2 or TRBV6-3 and TRBJ1-1; no reliable D call. CDR3 length: 13 residues. Germline-derived CDR1 and CDR2 are MNHEY and SVGEGT. V was trimmed by 2 bases and J by 0 bases, leaving 4 bases between them. CDR3 amino acids: CASSYRVNTEAFF. CDR3 DNA: TGTGCCAGCAGTTACCGGGTGAACACTGAAGCTTTCTTT.

The CDR3 DNA reads as TGCGCCAGCAGCTTCGATCAGAACACTGAAGCTTTCTTT. Amino acid sequence: CASSFDQNTEAFF. The rearrangement uses TRBV5-1 and TRBJ1-1; D gene uncertain. CDR3 length equals 13 residues. V lost 2 bases and J lost 1, with 6 bases in between. The germline V gene encodes CDR1 SGHRS and CDR2 YFSETQ. Together with reference TRBV5-1 and TRBJ1-1, the CDR3 gives the full variable domain: KAGVTQTPRYLIKTRGQQVTLSCSPISGHRSVSWYQQTPGQGLQFLFEYFSETQRNKGNFPGRFSGRQFSNSRSEMNVSTLELGDSALYLCASSFDQNTEAFFGQGTRLTVV.

The rearrangement links TRBV20-1 to TRBJ2-7; TRBD1 aligns across 8 bases. The V gene's germline CDR1 is DFQATT and CDR2 SNEGSKA (reference sequence). The CDR3 consists of 13 residues. V gave up 3 bases and J gave up 2 bases; unmatched junction bases: 3. CDR3 sequence reads: CSARRTGTYEQYF. CDR3 nucleotide sequence: TGCAGTGCTAGGAGGACAGGGACCTACGAGCAGTACTTC.

The chain links TRBV14 to TRBJ1-1; D possibly corresponds to TRBD1 (5 bases). Trimming pared 4 bases from V and 4 bases from J, leaving 13 bases between. Germline lookup yields CDR1 SGHDN and CDR2 FVKESK. This CDR3 comprises 14 residues. CDR3 DNA: TGTGCCAGCAGCCCTTGGGTGGGGCGCACTGAAGCTTTCTTT. As protein: CASSPWVGRTEAFF.

This clonotype came up a few times. The chain has TRBV7-3 and TRBJ1-4; no reliable D call. The CDR3 consists of 16 residues. V was trimmed by 3 bases and J by 4 bases, leaving 15 bases between them. Germline V lookup: CDR1 SGHTA, CDR2 FQGTGA. The CDR3 coding sequence is TGTGCCAGCAGCTTGGAAACGAAAGCACTTAATGAAAAACTGTTTTTT. It codes for CASSLETKALNEKLFF.

This clonotype was observed a handful of times. The chain is built from TRBV7-2 and TRBJ2-2, with TRBD1 as a possible D gene (6 bases). The germline V and J ends were trimmed by 5 bases and 5 bases, with 12 bases remaining between them. The germline gives CDR1 SGHTA, CDR2 FQGNSA. The CDR3 length is 14 residues. CDR3 region: CASSLGGETGELFF. CDR3 DNA: TGTGCCAGCAGCCTAGGGGGAGAAACCGGGGAGCTGTTTTTT.

This clonotype was detected only a few times. The chain couples TRBV12-3 or TRBV12-4 to TRBJ1-1; D is possibly TRBD1 (5 bases). Trimming shortened V by 6 bases and J by 2 bases, and 13 bases separated the two germline ends. This CDR3 region has 14 residues. The CDR3 region has the DNA TGTGCCAGCAGCCCACAAAGGGGCAACACTGAAGCTTTCTTT. Encoded protein: CASSPQRGNTEAFF.

This clonotype was seen many times. V and J are TRBV29-1 and TRBJ2-5; TRBD1 agrees at 8 bases. The CDR3 spans 14 residues. V trimming: 6 bases; J trimming: 1 base; junction bases outside the gene matches: 7. Looked up from germline, CDR1 is SQVTM and CDR2 is ANQGSEA. CDR3: CSVDGTGAQETQYF. DNA for the CDR3: TGCAGCGTGGACGGGACAGGAGCCCAAGAGACCCAGTACTTC.

This clonotype was picked up a small number of times. This chain uses TRBV29-1 with TRBJ2-4; perhaps TRBD2 as D (6 bases). CDR3 length equals 13 residues. The V gene lost 4 bases and the J gene lost 0 bases, with 7 bases spanning the gap. Germline CDR1 reads SQVTM; CDR2 reads ANQGSEA. CDR3 sequence: CSVGGVAKNIQYF. The CDR3 DNA reads as TGCAGCGTTGGGGGGGTAGCCAAAAACATTCAGTACTTC.

In its sample, this clonotype was seen many times. CDR3 bases: TGCGCCAGCAGCCGGACAGGGGGAACCGGGGAGCTGTTTTTT. Translating it yields CASSRTGGTGELFF. The chain uses TRBV5-1 and TRBJ2-2, with 10 nucleotides matching TRBD1. CDR1 and CDR2 from the germline V gene are SGHRS and YFSETQ. V was clipped by 4 bases and J by 5 bases; unmatched bases: 2. CDR3 length: 14 amino acids.

This clonotype was picked up a small number of times. CDR3 bases: TGTGCCATCAGTGAGTCCGGGGGAGCTCTAAAGGATACGCAGTATTTT. Protein product: CAISESGGALKDTQYF. The chain employs TRBV10-3 and TRBJ2-3; D possibly corresponds to TRBD2 (6 bases). CDR1 is ENHRY and CDR2 is SYGVKD in the germline V gene. The CDR3 is 16 residues long. V shed 0 bases and J shed 6 bases, with 16 bases lying between them.

This clonotype was seen ten or more times. This sequence joins TRBV29-1 and TRBJ2-1; D possibly corresponds to TRBD1 (5 bases). The CDR3 consists of 11 residues. The germline V gene encodes CDR1 SQVTM and CDR2 ANQGSEA. V lost 0 bases and J 15 bases, leaving 12 bases between the germline ends. The CDR3 region is CSVEDPGLLFF. CDR3 DNA: TGCAGCGTTGAAGACCCAGGGTTGTTGTTCTTC.

The sample holds a few counts of this clonotype. The CDR3 coding sequence is TGTGCCAGCAGTCTACAGGGGGGCACCGGGGAGCTGTTTTTT. This codes for CASSLQGGTGELFF. The chain uses TRBV6-5 and TRBJ2-2; 8 nucleotides line up with TRBD1. This CDR3 contains 14 residues. Germline V lookup: CDR1 MNHEY, CDR2 SVGAGI. V lost 5 bases, J lost 4 bases, and 3 bases stayed unmatched.

The V gene is TRBV29-1, the J gene TRBJ2-2; TRBD2 agrees at 10 bases. The V segment lost 2 bases and the J segment 7 bases; nucleotides outside the gene matches: 1. The length of the CDR3 is 13 residues. Germline V gene data show CDR1 as SQVTM and CDR2 as ANQGSEA. Here the CDR3 DNA reads TGCAGCGTTGAAACTAGCGGGGTCGGGGAGCTGTTTTTT. Amino acids: CSVETSGVGELFF.

This clonotype was observed at least ten times. V and J are TRBV20-1 and TRBJ2-2, with 10 nucleotides matching TRBD1. Germline V CDR1 and CDR2: DFQATT, SNEGSKA (reference sequence). The V segment lost 0 bases and the J segment 5 bases; nucleotides outside the gene matches: 6. This CDR3 is built from 16 residues. The CDR3: CSARDWGTGETGELFF. CDR3 DNA: TGCAGTGCTAGAGATTGGGGGACAGGGGAAACCGGGGAGCTGTTTTTT.

This clonotype has more than one count but fewer than ten. The genes are TRBV29-1 and TRBJ1-2; 9 bases line up with TRBD1. Germline CDR1 is SQVTM and CDR2 is ANQGSEA. The CDR3 spans 12 residues. Trimming at V came to 6 bases and at J to 4 bases, leaving 3 bases not matched to a gene. CDR3 nucleotides: TGCAGCGTCCGGGACAGGGTCTATGGCTACACCTTC. Residues: CSVRDRVYGYTF.

By sample share, this clonotype is medium-sized (0.01 to 0.1%). The V gene is TRBV6-4, the J gene TRBJ2-2; D gene unclear. There are 14 residues in the CDR3. Germline loops: CDR1 MRHNA, CDR2 SNTAGT. Trimming cost V 2 bases and J 0 bases, with 4 bases left between them. As DNA, the CDR3 is TGTGCCAGCAGTGACCAGACGAACACCGGGGAGCTGTTTTTT. Amino acid sequence: CASSDQTNTGELFF.

This chain uses TRBV12-3 or TRBV12-4 with TRBJ2-2; a weak D match, TRBD1 (6 bases). V was clipped by 3 bases and J by 5 bases, with 10 bases between them. The CDR3 consists of 14 residues. As DNA, the CDR3 is TGTGCCAGCAGTTTCGTAGGGGGTACCGGGGAGCTGTTTTTT. Translation: CASSFVGGTGELFF.

This clonotype was observed a handful of times. The chain combines TRBV7-2 with TRBJ2-2; 11 bases agree with TRBD2. V gave up 0 bases and J gave up 6 bases; unmatched junction bases: 3. Germline V gene sequence: CDR1 SGHTA, CDR2 FQGNSA. This CDR3 is built from 16 residues. The CDR3 is CASSLAFSGGAGELFF. CDR3 in DNA: TGTGCCAGCAGCTTAGCGTTTAGCGGGGGGGCCGGGGAGCTGTTTTTT.

This clonotype occurred a few times. The chain combines TRBV27 with TRBJ2-2, with D possibly being TRBD2 (6 bases). V was shortened by 0 bases and J by 7 bases, with 12 bases between the two germline ends. Germline V gives CDR1 MNHEY, CDR2 SMNVEV (reference sequence). The CDR3 totals 15 residues. The CDR3 DNA sequence: TGTGCCAGCAGTTTATCGGGGGGACGGAGCGGGGAGCTGTTTTTT. The encoded protein is CASSLSGGRSGELFF.

This clonotype was observed a few times. The chain has TRBV29-1 and TRBJ2-2; 8 positions match TRBD2. After removal of 7 bases from V and 1 base from J, the junction contained 5 bases not matched to a gene. This CDR3 is built from 14 residues. Germline V gene data show CDR1 as SQVTM and CDR2 as ANQGSEA. The CDR3 sequence is CSAQSGGNTGELFF. Written as DNA, the CDR3 is TGCAGCGCTCAAAGCGGGGGGAACACCGGGGAGCTGTTTTTT.

The chain couples TRBV12-3 or TRBV12-4 to TRBJ2-2, with TRBD2 matching 9 bases. The ends lost 5 bases at V and 2 bases at J; junction bases unmatched: 6. The CDR3 runs to 16 residues. CDR3 nucleotide sequence: TGTGCCAGCAGTCCCCAAGCGGGAGGAAACACCGGGGAGCTGTTTTTT. The encoded protein is CASSPQAGGNTGELFF.

Sample share makes this clonotype medium-sized. The rearrangement joins TRBV7-2 to TRBJ1-1; D perhaps matches TRBD1 (5 bases). Deletions cut 4 bases from V and 0 bases from J, with 12 bases between. The CDR3 is 15 residues long. CDR1 SGHTA and CDR2 FQGNSA come from the germline V gene. CDR3: CASSYGDGLNTEAFF. In DNA, the CDR3 is TGTGCCAGCAGCTATGGGGACGGCCTGAACACTGAAGCTTTCTTT.

The V and J genes are TRBV6-5 and TRBJ1-1, with D unresolved. The CDR3 covers 13 residues. From germline, CDR1 is MNHEY and CDR2 SVGAGI. Trimming pared 4 bases from V and 4 bases from J, leaving 10 bases between. CDR3 sequence (DNA): TGTGCCAGCAGTTCGAGTTGGAGCACTGAAGCTTTCTTT. Translating it yields CASSSSWSTEAFF.

The rearrangement uses TRBV6-2 or TRBV6-3 and TRBJ2-7; the match to TRBD1 covers 9 bases. V lost 5 bases to trimming and J lost 7 bases; unmatched junction nucleotides: 9. The CDR3 has 14 amino acids. Per germline, CDR1 MNHEY and CDR2 SVGEGT. This CDR3 reads CASSTRTGAWEQYF. The CDR3 nucleotides are TGTGCCAGCAGTACCCGGACAGGGGCGTGGGAGCAGTACTTC.

This chain joins TRBV19 and TRBJ1-5; no definite D call. Deletions cut 4 bases from V and 4 bases from J, with 20 bases between. Per the germline V gene, CDR1 is LNHDA and CDR2 is SQIVND (reference sequence). CDR3 length: 17 residues. CDR3 sequence reads: CASSTPQRGVRNQPQHF. The CDR3 bases are TGTGCCAGTAGTACCCCCCAACGGGGAGTGCGGAATCAGCCCCAGCATTTT.

This clonotype occurred many times. The chain links TRBV7-2 to TRBJ2-5; tentative D call: TRBD2 (6 bases). The CDR3 is 14 residues long. V dropped 3 bases and J dropped 4 bases, with 12 bases sitting between them. Germline lookup yields CDR1 SGHTA and CDR2 FQGNSA. The CDR3 loop is CASSFQAGRETQYF. The CDR3 bases are TGTGCCAGCAGCTTCCAAGCGGGCCGAGAGACCCAGTACTTC.